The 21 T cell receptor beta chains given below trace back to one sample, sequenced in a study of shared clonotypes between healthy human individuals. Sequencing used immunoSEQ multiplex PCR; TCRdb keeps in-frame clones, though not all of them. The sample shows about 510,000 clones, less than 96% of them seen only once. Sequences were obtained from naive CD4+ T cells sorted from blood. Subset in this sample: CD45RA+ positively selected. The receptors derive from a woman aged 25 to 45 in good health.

The CDR3 nucleotides read TGTGCCAGCAGCGAGCCAAACAGCCTTTTCACAGATACGCAGTATTTT. It specifies CASSEPNSLFTDTQYF. The chain links TRBV4-2 to TRBJ2-3; no clear D. The CDR3 runs to 16 residues. Germline CDR1 reads LGHNA; CDR2 reads YNFKEQ. The germline V and J ends were trimmed by 5 bases and 2 bases, with 17 bases remaining between them.

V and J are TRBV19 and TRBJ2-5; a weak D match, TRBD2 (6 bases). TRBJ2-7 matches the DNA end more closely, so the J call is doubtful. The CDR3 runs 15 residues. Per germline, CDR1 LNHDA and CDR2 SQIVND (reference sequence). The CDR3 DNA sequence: TGTGCCAGTAGTCCCCCCGGCAGGGACTTGTACGAGCAGTACTTC. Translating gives CASSPPGRDLYEQYF.

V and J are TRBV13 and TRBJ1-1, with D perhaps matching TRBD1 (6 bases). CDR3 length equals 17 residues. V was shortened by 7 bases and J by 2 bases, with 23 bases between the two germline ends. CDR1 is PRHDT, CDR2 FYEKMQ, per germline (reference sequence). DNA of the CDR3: TGTGCCAGCACTTACCACACCAGGGGCAGTACAAACACTGAAGCTTTCTTT. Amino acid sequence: CASTYHTRGSTNTEAFF.

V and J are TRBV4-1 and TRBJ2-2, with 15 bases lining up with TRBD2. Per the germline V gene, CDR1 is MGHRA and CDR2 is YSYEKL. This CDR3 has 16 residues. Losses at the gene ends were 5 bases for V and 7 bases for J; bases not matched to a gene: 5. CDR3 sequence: CASSKGLAGGFGELFF. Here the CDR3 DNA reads TGCGCCAGCAGCAAGGGACTAGCGGGAGGTTTCGGGGAGCTGTTTTTT.

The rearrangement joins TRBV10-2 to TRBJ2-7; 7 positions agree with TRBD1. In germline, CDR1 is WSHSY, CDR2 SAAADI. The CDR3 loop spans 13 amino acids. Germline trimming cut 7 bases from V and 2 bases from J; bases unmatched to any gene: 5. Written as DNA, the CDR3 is TGCGCCAGCAACCGGGACAGCACCTACGAGCAGTACTTC. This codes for CASNRDSTYEQYF.

CDR3 amino acids: CASSPGGETTQYF. The CDR3 DNA reads TGTGCCAGTAGCCCCGGGGGGGAGACTACGCAGTATTTT. The V and J genes are TRBV19 and TRBJ2-3; 8 nucleotides line up with TRBD2. The CDR3 contains 13 residues. The trim removed 6 bases at V and 8 bases at J, leaving 7 bases unmatched. The germline gives CDR1 LNHDA, CDR2 SQIVND (reference sequence).

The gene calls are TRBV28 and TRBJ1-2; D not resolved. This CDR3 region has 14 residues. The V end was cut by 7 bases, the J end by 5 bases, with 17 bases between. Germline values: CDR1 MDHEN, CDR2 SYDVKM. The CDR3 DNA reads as TGTGCCAGCATGAGCCCGGAGGAGCCTTATGGCTACACCTTC. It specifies CASMSPEEPYGYTF.

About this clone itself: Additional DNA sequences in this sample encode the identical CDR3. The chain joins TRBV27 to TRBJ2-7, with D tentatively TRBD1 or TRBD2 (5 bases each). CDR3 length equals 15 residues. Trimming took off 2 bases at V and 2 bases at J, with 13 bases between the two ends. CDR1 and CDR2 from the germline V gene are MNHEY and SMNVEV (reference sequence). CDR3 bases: TGTGCCAGCAGTTTACACGGGACGGGTCCCTACGAGCAGTACTTC. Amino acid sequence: CASSLHGTGPYEQYF.

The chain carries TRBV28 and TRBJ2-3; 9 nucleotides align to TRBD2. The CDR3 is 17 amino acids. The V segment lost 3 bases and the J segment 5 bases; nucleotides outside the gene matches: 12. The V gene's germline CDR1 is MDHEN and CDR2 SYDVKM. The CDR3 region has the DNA TGTGCCAGCAGTTTCCGAGGGACTAGCCCGGTTCTAGATACGCAGTATTTT. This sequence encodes CASSFRGTSPVLDTQYF.

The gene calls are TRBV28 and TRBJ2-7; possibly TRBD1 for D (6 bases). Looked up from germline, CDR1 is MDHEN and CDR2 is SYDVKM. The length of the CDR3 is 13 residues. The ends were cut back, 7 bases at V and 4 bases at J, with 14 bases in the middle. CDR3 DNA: TGTGCCAGCACCCCGGACAGACTATACGAGCAGTACTTC. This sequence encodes CASTPDRLYEQYF.

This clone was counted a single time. The CDR3 here is CASSLEREKLFF. In DNA form, the CDR3 reads TGCGCCAGCAGCTTGGAACGGGAAAAACTGTTTTTT. The rearrangement uses TRBV5-1 and TRBJ1-4; D not resolved. The CDR3 is 12 amino acids. Germline CDR1 SGHRS, CDR2 YFSETQ. V lost 0 bases to trimming and J lost 8 bases, with 5 bases between them.

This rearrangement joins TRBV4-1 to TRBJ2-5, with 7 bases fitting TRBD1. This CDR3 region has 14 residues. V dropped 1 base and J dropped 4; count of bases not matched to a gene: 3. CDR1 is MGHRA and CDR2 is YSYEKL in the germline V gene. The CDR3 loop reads CASSQGQGRETQYF. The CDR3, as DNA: TGCGCCAGCAGCCAAGGACAGGGACGAGAGACCCAGTACTTC.

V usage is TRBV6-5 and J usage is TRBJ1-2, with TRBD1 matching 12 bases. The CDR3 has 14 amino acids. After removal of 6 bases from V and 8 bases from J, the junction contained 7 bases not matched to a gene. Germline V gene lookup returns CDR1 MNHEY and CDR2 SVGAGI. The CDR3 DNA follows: TGTGCCAGCAGCTGGGGACAGGGGGCTGAAGGCTACACCTTC. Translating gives CASSWGQGAEGYTF.

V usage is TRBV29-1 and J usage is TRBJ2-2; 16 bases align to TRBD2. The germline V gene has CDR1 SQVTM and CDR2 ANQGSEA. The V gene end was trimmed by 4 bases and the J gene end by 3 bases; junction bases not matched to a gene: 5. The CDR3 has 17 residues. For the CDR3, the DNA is TGCAGCGTTGGGGGACTAGCGGGAGGGCCCCACACCGGGGAGCTGTTTTTT. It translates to CSVGGLAGGPHTGELFF.

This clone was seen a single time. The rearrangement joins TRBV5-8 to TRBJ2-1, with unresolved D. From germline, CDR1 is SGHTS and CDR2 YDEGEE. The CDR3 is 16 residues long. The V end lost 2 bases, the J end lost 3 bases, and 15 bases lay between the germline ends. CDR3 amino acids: CASSFAPVPFYNEQFF. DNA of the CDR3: TGTGCCAGCAGCTTCGCGCCGGTTCCTTTCTACAATGAGCAGTTCTTC.

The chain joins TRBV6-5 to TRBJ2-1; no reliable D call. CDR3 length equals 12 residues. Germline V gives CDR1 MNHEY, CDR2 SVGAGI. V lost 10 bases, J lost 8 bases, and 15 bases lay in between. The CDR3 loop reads CATRIGVHEQFF. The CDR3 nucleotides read TGTGCCACCCGAATCGGCGTCCATGAGCAGTTCTTC.

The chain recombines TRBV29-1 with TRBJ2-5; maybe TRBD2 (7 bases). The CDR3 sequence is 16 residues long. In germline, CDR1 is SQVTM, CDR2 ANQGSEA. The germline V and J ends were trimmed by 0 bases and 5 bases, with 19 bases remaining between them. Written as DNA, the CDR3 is TGCAGCGTTGAAGATCGGTTCGGGGGGCGGCGGGAGACCCAGTACTTC. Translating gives CSVEDRFGGRRETQYF.

The CDR3 protein is CASSPGTSGRSRNEQYF. DNA of the CDR3: TGTGCCAGCAGCCCCGGGACTAGCGGGAGAAGTCGTAACGAGCAGTACTTC. The chain carries TRBV7-9 and TRBJ2-7; TRBD2 aligns across 14 bases. The CDR3 runs 17 residues. Germline V gene data show CDR1 as SEHNR and CDR2 as FQNEAQ (reference sequence). The trim removed 5 bases at V and 5 bases at J, leaving 11 bases unmatched.

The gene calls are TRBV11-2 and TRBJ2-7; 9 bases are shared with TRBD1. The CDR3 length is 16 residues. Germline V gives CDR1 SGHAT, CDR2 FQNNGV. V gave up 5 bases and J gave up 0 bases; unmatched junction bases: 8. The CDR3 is CASSPDGQGTSYEQYF. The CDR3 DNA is TGTGCCAGCAGCCCAGACGGACAGGGGACCTCCTACGAGCAGTACTTC.

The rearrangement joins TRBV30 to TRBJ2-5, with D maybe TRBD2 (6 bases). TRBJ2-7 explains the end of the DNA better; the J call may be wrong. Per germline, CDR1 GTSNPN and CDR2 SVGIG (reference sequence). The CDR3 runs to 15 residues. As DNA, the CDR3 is TGTGCCTGGAGTGGGGGACTTCAGAGCTCCTACGAGCAGTACTTC. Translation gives CAWSGGLQSSYEQYF.

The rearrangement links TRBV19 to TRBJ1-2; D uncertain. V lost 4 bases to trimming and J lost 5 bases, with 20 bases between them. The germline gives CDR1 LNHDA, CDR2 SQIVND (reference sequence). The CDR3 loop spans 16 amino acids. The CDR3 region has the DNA TGTGCCAGTAGTACAAGTCGGTTAGCGGCCTATTATGGCTACACCTTC. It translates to CASSTSRLAAYYGYTF.